Presented here are 7 T cell receptor beta chains from one specimen sequenced in a study of T-cell memory formation after mild COVID-19 (dated by TCRdb to about 2021). The receptor library was made with 5' RACE. Sequenced on an Illumina NovaSeq 6000. TCRdb applied fastp at Q25 and MiXCR to the public reads, then kept only in-frame beta chains. Each record represents a unique CDR3 protein, reported with the most common genes and DNA among its rows. Recorded for this sample are almost 350,000 distinct CDR3 sequences; around 20% of them occurred a single time. Jointly, the top ten make up 21% of the sample. The sequencing sample was made of PBMCs or a T cell subset sorted from them (not recorded which). Receptors originate from a man between 18 and 35 years old who had mild COVID-19 (a few samples of this study predate the infection). The sample titles of this study are shuffled in the database, so cell type and time point are left out; the donor was told from shared clones.

The chain couples TRBV29-1 to TRBJ2-3, with D hard to call. The CDR3 has 10 residues. The V end lost 6 bases, the J end lost 4 bases, and 5 bases lay between the germline ends. Germline values: CDR1 SQVTM, CDR2 ANQGSEA. The CDR3 sequence: CSVLSDTQYF. CDR3 bases: TGCAGCGTCCTATCAGATACGCAGTATTTT.

In this sample, this clonotype turned up a few times. This sequence joins TRBV12-3 or TRBV12-4 and TRBJ1-2, with D hard to call. The CDR3 totals 13 residues. Trimming stripped 3 bases from V and 4 bases from J, with 9 bases between. This CDR3 reads CASSFRPSYGYTF. The CDR3 region has the DNA TGTGCCAGCAGTTTTCGACCGAGCTATGGCTACACCTTC.

J is TRBJ2-1 and V is TRBV5-1; D is ambiguous. Trimming cost V 2 bases and J 8 bases, with 8 bases left between them. Germline CDR1 SGHRS, CDR2 YFSETQ. The CDR3 has 12 residues. The CDR3 coding sequence is TGCGCCAGCAGCTTCGGCGTTGATGAGCAGTTCTTC. This gives the protein CASSFGVDEQFF.

The chain combines TRBV9 with TRBJ2-1; TRBD2 matches 8 bases. This CDR3 region has 15 residues. With 7 bases clipped from V and 7 bases from J, the junction kept 13 bases outside the gene matches. Germline V CDR1 and CDR2: SGDLS, YYNGEE. The CDR3 loop is CASPKEKRGKNEQFF. In DNA form, the CDR3 reads TGTGCCAGCCCCAAGGAGAAGCGGGGGAAGAATGAGCAGTTCTTC.

This clonotype was counted a few times. V and J are TRBV15 and TRBJ2-7; 11 bases match TRBD2. V dropped 0 bases and J dropped 3; count of bases not matched to a gene: 7. CDR1 and CDR2 from the germline V gene are LNHNV and YYDKDF (reference sequence). This CDR3 spans 17 amino acids. CDR3 DNA: TGTGCCACCAGCAGAGATCGTCTAGCGGGGGGAAACTACGAGCAGTACTTC. It is translated as CATSRDRLAGGNYEQYF.

The J gene is TRBJ2-5, the V gene TRBV4-2; D may correspond to TRBD1 or TRBD2 (5 bases each). CDR1 LGHNA and CDR2 YNFKEQ come from the germline V gene. This CDR3 has 15 amino acids. V lost 0 bases and J lost 2, with 10 bases in between. The CDR3, as DNA: TGTGCCAGCAGCCAAGAGGGGGAAGGGCAAGAGACCCAGTACTTC. This translates into CASSQEGEGQETQYF.

The table lists this clonotype with a few counts. The chain couples TRBV13 to TRBJ2-1, with a possible D match to TRBD1 (5 bases). The ends were cut back, 5 bases at V and 4 bases at J, with 18 bases in the middle. Germline lookup yields CDR1 PRHDT and CDR2 FYEKMQ (reference sequence). The CDR3 runs to 16 residues. Here the CDR3 reads CASSLVKSDRYNEQFF. The CDR3 DNA follows: TGTGCCAGCAGCCTAGTGAAAAGCGACAGATACAATGAGCAGTTCTTC.